The clone carrying this T cell receptor beta chain was counted many times. The antigen is unknown. This CDR3 has 15 amino acids. V lost 5 bases and J 0 bases, leaving 8 bases between the germline ends. CDR1 is SNHLY, CDR2 FYNNEI, per germline. Using a J-beta primer mix together with a sample-barcoded 5' primer, a second PCR was run for roughly 6 to 12 cycles. TCRdb reprocessed the 5' RACE reads with MiXCR, giving one entry per CDR3 protein. The table includes roughly 680,000 distinct CDR3 sequences, 45% to 60% detected once. For every donor, a draw yielded around 10 milliliters of peripheral blood. The source of the sample is a study of blood T cells in healthy people across ages. Study-level points and caveats: The study found more naive CD4+ cells and higher diversity in long-lived than aged donors.

Input material: blood. The J gene is TRBJ2-6, the V gene TRBV2; D is uncertain. This TCR derives from an elderly woman in good health. The CDR3 protein is CASSPRFSGANVLTF. Here the CDR3 DNA reads TGTGCCAGCAGTCCGCGGTTCTCTGGGGCCAACGTCCTGACTTTC.